This TCR beta chain stems from a study of cytomegalovirus exposure and HLA in healthy donors. At the level of the study: T cells numbering about 179 million yielded 100 million to 120 million unique TCR beta sequences in an earlier analysis.

The PCR used 60 Vbeta and 13 Jbeta primers. Per the original methods: An analysis that came later counted 80 million or so unique TCR beta chains, 9 million to 12 million shared. Generated by immunoSEQ multiplex PCR, the TCRdb table keeps only in-frame clones and is missing some. V and J calls and clone size are those listed in that table; D and trimming were worked out from the DNA. The sample contains about 170,000 clones, about 79% of which appear only once. The CDR3 covers 15 residues. CDR1 is SGHDT and CDR2 is YYEEEE in the germline V gene. The V and J ends lost 3 bases and 3 bases, in that order; junction bases with no gene match: 7. As to this clone: The antigen is not known.

The donors comprised healthy bone marrow donors. Study-wide results and caveats: In a later analysis, TCR beta V- and J-gene trimming was associated with a missense DCLRE1C variant.

The material sequenced was PBMCs. This chain uses TRBV5-6 with TRBJ2-7, with TRBD2 matching 9 bases. This clonotype was sampled from a female donor in good health and CMV-seronegative. CDR3 DNA: TGTGCCAGCAGCTCCCGGCGGGGGGGCCGCTACGAGCAGTACTTC. Translated, it gives CASSSRRGGRYEQYF.